Listed here are 22 T cell receptor beta chains from one sample, sequenced in a study of blood T cell repertoires in COVID-19. Sequenced by immunoSEQ multiplex PCR; TCRdb stores in-frame clones only, minus some. The sample records over 250,000 clones, 89% being singletons. Sequenced: PBMCs or T cells enriched from blood (not recorded which). These receptors originate from a woman aged 55-70 years who had recovered from COVID-19.

This clone turned up a few times. The chain joins TRBV10-1 to TRBJ1-5; D gene uncertain. Germline lookup yields CDR1 WNHNN and CDR2 SYGVQD (reference sequence). CDR3 length equals 14 residues. Trimming shortened V by 9 bases and J by 0 bases, and 12 bases separated the two germline ends. The CDR3 nucleotides read TGCGCCAGGGCTCCTGACTATAGCAATCAGCCCCAGCATTTT. Translated: CARAPDYSNQPQHF.

The rearrangement links TRBV10-3 to TRBJ1-1, with D possibly TRBD1 on 6 matching bases. The germline CDR1 and CDR2 sequences are ENHRY and SYGVKD. The V gene lost 3 bases and the J gene lost 3 bases, with 11 bases spanning the gap. The CDR3 is made up of 14 amino acids. The CDR3 region has the DNA TGTGCCATCAGTGAAACAGGGCGGGACACTGAAGCTTTCTTT. Protein sequence: CAISETGRDTEAFF.

This clone was detected only a few times. J is TRBJ2-7 and V is TRBV7-9; maybe TRBD1 (5 bases). V lost 8 bases and J lost 5, with 10 bases in between. There are 11 residues in the CDR3. The germline V gene encodes CDR1 SEHNR and CDR2 FQNEAQ (reference sequence). In DNA form, the CDR3 reads TGTGCCAGCCAATTGACAGACGAGCAGTACTTC. Translation: CASQLTDEQYF.

The V and J genes are TRBV4-1 and TRBJ2-1; 8 bases map to TRBD2. This CDR3 comprises 17 residues. The V and J ends lost 0 bases and 8 bases, in that order; junction bases with no gene match: 12. Looked up from germline, CDR1 is MGHRA and CDR2 is YSYEKL. CDR3 in amino acids: CASSQDRSVAGRDEQFF. The DNA of the CDR3 is TGCGCCAGCAGCCAAGACCGCTCGGTAGCGGGGCGGGATGAGCAGTTCTTC.

V is TRBV18 and J is TRBJ1-2; the D gene is possibly TRBD1 (5 bases). This CDR3 is 16 amino acids long. V lost 0 bases, J lost 0 bases, and 11 bases lay in between. Germline-derived CDR1 and CDR2 are KGHSH and LQKENI. The chain's CDR3 is CASSPPGQGSNYGYTF. CDR3 DNA sequence: TGTGCCAGCTCACCACCGGGGCAGGGCTCTAACTATGGCTACACCTTC.

This chain joins TRBV28 and TRBJ1-5; possibly TRBD1 for D (6 bases). The CDR3 covers 14 residues. V was clipped by 5 bases and J by 6 bases, with 14 bases between them. Germline assignment: CDR1 MDHEN and CDR2 SYDVKM. The CDR3 here is CASSALQGGQPQHF. CDR3 nucleotides: TGTGCCAGCAGTGCCCTCCAAGGGGGTCAGCCCCAGCATTTT.

Ten or more counts support this clone. The V gene is TRBV27, the J gene TRBJ2-1; D might be TRBD1 (6 bases). CDR1 and CDR2 from the germline V gene are MNHEY and SMNVEV (reference sequence). V was cut by 5 bases and J by 9 bases, with 23 bases left in between. The CDR3 is 16 amino acids. The CDR3 reads CASSSIIGGWRGEQFF. CDR3 coding DNA: TGTGCCAGCAGTAGCATAATAGGGGGTTGGAGAGGTGAGCAGTTCTTC.

This chain joins TRBV19 and TRBJ2-5, with D unresolved. Germline V gene sequence: CDR1 LNHDA, CDR2 SQIVND (reference sequence). This CDR3 region has 11 residues. Between the trimmed V and J ends, which lost 4 bases and 4 bases, there was a span of 4 bases. This CDR3 is CASSKRETQYF. The DNA for the CDR3 is TGTGCCAGTAGTAAGAGAGAGACCCAGTACTTC.

Concerning this clone itself: Other DNA sequences in the sample encode the same CDR3. This chain connects TRBV18 to TRBJ2-7; 8 nucleotides align to TRBD1. V dropped 6 bases and J dropped 1; count of bases not matched to a gene: 8. CDR1 and CDR2 from the germline V gene are KGHSH and LQKENI. This CDR3 contains 15 residues. CDR3 sequence reads: CASSPSRDRSYEQYF. The CDR3 DNA sequence: TGTGCCAGCTCCCCTTCCCGGGACAGGTCCTACGAGCAGTACTTC.

The chain has TRBV28 and TRBJ1-2, with a possible D match to TRBD1 (6 bases). Germline loops: CDR1 MDHEN, CDR2 SYDVKM. V lost 0 bases and J 1 base, leaving 9 bases between the germline ends. This CDR3 contains 15 residues. The CDR3 region has the DNA TGTGCCAGCAGTTTATGGGACAGAGTTAACTATGGCTACACCTTC. Amino acids: CASSLWDRVNYGYTF.

This clone has just a few counts. The rearrangement links TRBV24-1 to TRBJ2-5; 10 bases map to TRBD2. The CDR3 consists of 16 residues. V shed 7 bases and J 5 bases; nucleotides not matched to a gene: 12. The germline V gene has CDR1 KGHDR and CDR2 SFDVKD. CDR3 bases: TGTGCCACCAGCTCCGGGGGAGCGGGGGGGTTGGAGACCCAGTACTTC. This gives the protein CATSSGGAGGLETQYF.

J is TRBJ1-5 and V is TRBV13, with TRBD1 as a possible D gene (5 bases). CDR1 and CDR2 (germline): PRHDT, FYEKMQ (reference sequence). V lost 3 bases to trimming and J lost 1 base, with 10 bases between them. The CDR3 is made up of 15 amino acids. The CDR3 is CASSFGRVSNQPQHF. CDR3 nucleotides: TGTGCCAGCAGCTTCGGCAGGGTCAGCAATCAGCCCCAGCATTTT.

This chain joins TRBV5-1 and TRBJ1-4; D is perhaps TRBD1 (6 bases). The length of the CDR3 is 13 residues. V lost 3 bases, J lost 5 bases, and 8 bases lay in between. Per the germline V gene, CDR1 is SGHRS and CDR2 is YFSETQ. CDR3 sequence: CASSSTGNEKLFF. CDR3 DNA: TGCGCCAGCAGCTCTACAGGGAATGAAAAACTGTTTTTT.

The chain is built from TRBV7-9 and TRBJ1-2; D is perhaps TRBD1 (5 bases). Germline V CDR1 and CDR2: SEHNR, FQNEAQ (reference sequence). V lost 3 bases to trimming and J lost 3 bases, with 23 bases between them. The CDR3 runs 18 residues. DNA for the CDR3: TGTGCCAGCAGCTTTTCTTGGAGCAGGGCTGGGAAGTACTATGGCTACACCTTC. The encoded protein is CASSFSWSRAGKYYGYTF.

The chain carries TRBV24-1 and TRBJ2-4; 9 bases agree with TRBD1. This CDR3 spans 15 amino acids. CDR1 is KGHDR, CDR2 SFDVKD, per germline. With 3 bases clipped from V and 8 bases from J, the junction kept 7 bases outside the gene matches. DNA of the CDR3: TGTGCCACCAGTGATCCCGGGACAGGGACCGACATTCAGTACTTC. It is translated as CATSDPGTGTDIQYF.

The chain carries TRBV12-3 or TRBV12-4 and TRBJ1-5, with a possible D match to TRBD1 (6 bases). The CDR3 is 13 residues long. Deletions cut 5 bases from V and 2 bases from J, with 7 bases between. CDR3 bases: TGTGCCAGCAGTCGACAGGGCAATCAGCCCCAGCATTTT. This gives the protein CASSRQGNQPQHF.

This clone was detected only a few times. This sequence joins TRBV7-2 and TRBJ1-1; no clear D. The CDR3 consists of 15 residues. V lost 5 bases, J lost 0 bases, and 13 bases lay in between. The germline V gene has CDR1 SGHTA and CDR2 FQGNSA. CDR3 amino acids: CASSRLARVNTEAFF. In DNA, the CDR3 is TGTGCCAGCAGCCGTCTAGCGAGGGTGAACACTGAAGCTTTCTTT.

The gene calls are TRBV27 and TRBJ1-2, with D possibly being TRBD1 (5 bases). V was clipped by 4 bases and J by 6 bases, with 9 bases between them. The germline CDR1 and CDR2 sequences are MNHEY and SMNVEV (reference sequence). This CDR3 contains 12 residues. The CDR3 nucleotides are TGTGCCAGCAGTTCAGGGTACGATGGCTACACCTTC. It codes for CASSSGYDGYTF.

The J gene is TRBJ2-5, the V gene TRBV9, with 11 nucleotides matching TRBD2. Per germline, CDR1 SGDLS and CDR2 YYNGEE. V gave up 4 bases and J gave up 5 bases; unmatched junction bases: 16. The CDR3 runs to 18 residues. The CDR3 protein is CASSPRGGSGGAGETQYF. The CDR3 coding sequence is TGTGCCAGCAGCCCCCGTGGGGGTAGCGGGGGGGCCGGTGAGACCCAGTACTTC.

The chain uses TRBV14 and TRBJ1-4, with D perhaps matching TRBD1 (5 bases). CDR3 size: 14 residues. Germline V lookup: CDR1 SGHDN, CDR2 FVKESK. Trimming cost V 5 bases and J 8 bases, with 15 bases left between them. CDR3 loop: CASSLPTVGEKLFF. The CDR3 DNA reads as TGTGCCAGCAGCTTACCGACAGTCGGGGAAAAACTGTTTTTT.

The gene calls are TRBV6-4 and TRBJ2-1; 9 bases are shared with TRBD2. The germline CDR1 and CDR2 sequences are MRHNA and SNTAGT. J lost 5 bases, V lost 4 bases, and 3 bases had no gene match. The CDR3 totals 14 residues. The CDR3 region has the DNA TGTGCCAGCAGTGCTAGCGGGAATGACAATGAGCAGTTCTTC. Translation: CASSASGNDNEQFF.

This chain links TRBV19 with TRBJ1-2; TRBD1 matches at 8 bases. With V trimmed by 5 bases and J by 4 bases, 9 bases remained unmatched. The CDR3 consists of 15 residues. CDR1 LNHDA and CDR2 SQIVND come from the germline V gene (reference sequence). The CDR3 DNA follows: TGTGCCAGTAGTCCCTTCAGGGGGCAGGGCTATGGCTACACCTTC. It codes for CASSPFRGQGYGYTF.